The 10 T cell receptor beta chains listed next were all sequenced from one sample in a study of OX40 agonist ivuxolimab in advanced cancers. Clones were read by immunoSEQ multiplex PCR, and TCRdb kept only the in-frame ones, dropping some. The data hold some 65,000 clones, with 89% observed a single time. Source: CD4+ or CD8+ T cells sorted from blood, taken in a trial of the OX40 agonist ivuxolimab. Every receptor here comes from an adult with an advanced solid tumor such as melanoma, head and neck, liver or kidney cancer.

The chain links TRBV5-4 to TRBJ2-7; TRBD2 matches 10 bases. Trimming took 4 bases from V and 4 from J; bases not matched to a gene: 5. Per the germline V gene, CDR1 is SGHNT and CDR2 is YYREEE (reference sequence). The CDR3 totals 14 residues. This CDR3 is CASSPSSGSYEQYF. CDR3 DNA: TGTGCCAGCAGCCCCTCTAGCGGGAGTTACGAGCAGTACTTC.

The chain combines TRBV19 with TRBJ1-2; D is ambiguous. Germline V lookup: CDR1 LNHDA, CDR2 SQIVND (reference sequence). The length of the CDR3 is 14 residues. Trimming cost V 3 bases and J 2 bases, with 10 bases left between them. Here the CDR3 reads CASSIYLDNYGYTF. Here the CDR3 DNA reads TGTGCCAGTAGTATTTATCTGGACAACTATGGCTACACCTTC.

The chain carries TRBV4-2 and TRBJ2-7; tentative D call: TRBD2 (6 bases). The CDR3 extends over 15 amino acids. The V end was cut by 0 bases, the J end by 3 bases, with 12 bases between. Germline loops: CDR1 LGHNA, CDR2 YNFKEQ. The chain's CDR3 is CASSQEGGSHYEQYF. The CDR3 region has the DNA TGTGCCAGCAGCCAAGAGGGGGGATCTCACTACGAGCAGTACTTC.

This chain links TRBV7-8 with TRBJ1-1; D uncertain. This CDR3 region has 14 residues. From germline, CDR1 is SGHVS and CDR2 FQNEAQ. V dropped 0 bases and J dropped 1 base, with 6 bases sitting between them. CDR3 amino acids: CASSLAAPNTEAFF. The CDR3 DNA sequence: TGTGCCAGCAGCTTAGCCGCACCGAACACTGAAGCTTTCTTT. Looking up the rest from reference TRBV7-8 and TRBJ1-1 gives the full variable domain: GAGVSQSPRYKVAKRGQDVALRCDPISGHVSLFWYQQALGQGPEFLTYFQNEAQLDKSGLPSDRFFAERPEGSVSTLKIQRTQQEDSAVYLCASSLAAPNTEAFFGQGTRLTVV.

This sequence joins TRBV7-9 and TRBJ1-1; 8 nucleotides align to TRBD1. Germline loops: CDR1 SEHNR, CDR2 FQNEAQ (reference sequence). Unmatched junction bases numbered 8, after V lost 5 bases and J lost 0 bases. This CDR3 has 16 amino acids. The CDR3 region is CASSPTGGTMNTEAFF. The DNA for the CDR3 is TGTGCCAGCAGCCCCACAGGGGGGACCATGAACACTGAAGCTTTCTTT.

The V and J genes are TRBV6-1 and TRBJ1-1; D is ambiguous. CDR1 and CDR2 (germline): MNHNS, SASEGT. The CDR3 sequence is 13 residues long. With 9 bases removed from V and 10 bases from J, the gap between germline ends came to 21 bases. CDR3 in amino acids: CASRIPGSLLAFF. Written as DNA, the CDR3 is TGTGCCAGTCGTATTCCTGGTTCCCTGTTAGCTTTCTTT.

V gene TRBV5-1 combines with J gene TRBJ1-6; D unresolved. Germline V gene lookup returns CDR1 SGHRS and CDR2 YFSETQ. The CDR3 extends over 16 amino acids. V shed 4 bases and J shed 2 bases, with 13 bases lying between them. The CDR3 DNA sequence: TGCGCCAGCAGCACAAAACTACGAACCTATAATTCACCCCTCCACTTT. Protein: CASSTKLRTYNSPLHF. Full variable domain (remainder filled in from reference TRBV5-1 and TRBJ1-6): KAGVTQTPRYLIKTRGQQVTLSCSPISGHRSVSWYQQTPGQGLQFLFEYFSETQRNKGNFPGRFSGRQFSNSRSEMNVSTLELGDSALYLCASSTKLRTYNSPLHFGNGTRLTVT.

This chain connects TRBV9 to TRBJ2-1; 8 bases agree with TRBD1. Germline trimming cut 2 bases from V and 7 bases from J; bases unmatched to any gene: 8. This CDR3 comprises 15 residues. Germline V gene data show CDR1 as SGDLS and CDR2 as YYNGEE. CDR3 nucleotide sequence: TGTGCCAGCAGCGTCCACTCTTACAGGGGGAATGAGCAGTTCTTC. Its protein is CASSVHSYRGNEQFF.

This clone was detected only once. The chain combines TRBV28 with TRBJ1-1, with D possibly TRBD1 on 5 matching bases. Germline loops: CDR1 MDHEN, CDR2 SYDVKM. The CDR3 is made up of 17 amino acids. V lost 3 bases and J 1 base, leaving 18 bases between the germline ends. Written as DNA, the CDR3 is TGTGCCAGCAGTTTTCGGTCGGCGGGGACCCGGAACACTGAAGCTTTCTTT. This codes for CASSFRSAGTRNTEAFF.

V is TRBV4-1 and J is TRBJ1-2; D not resolved. V lost 0 bases, J lost 4 bases, and 15 bases lay in between. The germline CDR1 and CDR2 sequences are MGHRA and YSYEKL. The length of the CDR3 is 16 residues. The DNA of the CDR3 is TGCGCCAGCAGCCAAGACGGGAACTCGGTTGCCTATGGCTACACCTTC. This codes for CASSQDGNSVAYGYTF.